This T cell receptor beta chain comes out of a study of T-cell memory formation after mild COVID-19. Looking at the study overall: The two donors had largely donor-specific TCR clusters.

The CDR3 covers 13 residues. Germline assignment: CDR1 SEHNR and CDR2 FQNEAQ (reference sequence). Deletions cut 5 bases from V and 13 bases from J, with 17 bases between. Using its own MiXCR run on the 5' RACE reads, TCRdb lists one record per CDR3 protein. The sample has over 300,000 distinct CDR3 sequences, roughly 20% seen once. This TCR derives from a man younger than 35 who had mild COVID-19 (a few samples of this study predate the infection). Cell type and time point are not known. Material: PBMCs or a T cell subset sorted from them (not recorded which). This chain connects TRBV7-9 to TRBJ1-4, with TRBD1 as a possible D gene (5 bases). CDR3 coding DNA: TGTGCCAGCAGCACCGGGACGGCCTCAACACTGTTTTTT. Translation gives CASSTGTASTLFF.